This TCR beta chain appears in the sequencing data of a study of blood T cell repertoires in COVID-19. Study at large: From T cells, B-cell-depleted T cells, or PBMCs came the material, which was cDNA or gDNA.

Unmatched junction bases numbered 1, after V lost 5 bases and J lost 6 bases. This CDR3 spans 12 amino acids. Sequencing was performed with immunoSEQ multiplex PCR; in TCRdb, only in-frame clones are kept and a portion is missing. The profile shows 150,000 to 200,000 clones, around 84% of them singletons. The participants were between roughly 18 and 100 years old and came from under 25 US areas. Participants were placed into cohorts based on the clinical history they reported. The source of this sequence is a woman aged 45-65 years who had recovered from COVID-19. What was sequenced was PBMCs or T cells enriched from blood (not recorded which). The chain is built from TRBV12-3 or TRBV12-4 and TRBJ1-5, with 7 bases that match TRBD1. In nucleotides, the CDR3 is TGTGCCAGCAGTCGGACAGGTCAGCCCCAGCATTTT. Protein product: CASSRTGQPQHF.